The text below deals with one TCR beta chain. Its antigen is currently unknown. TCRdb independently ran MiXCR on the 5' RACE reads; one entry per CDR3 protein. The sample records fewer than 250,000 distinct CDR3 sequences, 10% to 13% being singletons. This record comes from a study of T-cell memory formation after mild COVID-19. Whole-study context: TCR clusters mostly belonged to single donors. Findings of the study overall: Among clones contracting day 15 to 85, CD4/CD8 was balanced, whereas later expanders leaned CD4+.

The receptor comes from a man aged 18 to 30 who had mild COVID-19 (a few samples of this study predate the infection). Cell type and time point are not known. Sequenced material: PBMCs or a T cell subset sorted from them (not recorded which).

The CDR3 bases are TGTGCCACCAGCAGAGATCGGCAGGGGTGGGAAAAACTGTTTTTT. Amino acid sequence: CATSRDRQGWEKLFF. The chain joins TRBV15 to TRBJ1-4, with a possible D match to TRBD1 (6 bases). From germline, CDR1 is LNHNV and CDR2 YYDKDF (reference sequence). The CDR3 has 15 amino acids. Trimming pared 0 bases from V and 8 bases from J, leaving 13 bases between.